The rows below give T cell receptor beta chains drawn from one sample of a study of identical twins' blood T cells. TCRdb reprocessed the 5' RACE reads with MiXCR, giving one entry per CDR3 protein. The table lists 300,000 to 400,000 distinct CDR3 sequences, about 28% of them singletons. Sequencing input: PBMCs. The origin of the receptors is a woman between 18 and 50 years old in good health. The CDR3 runs from the conserved cysteine through the conserved F or W. Clone size is given for some rows only: seen once, a few or many times, or a class if the clone is expanded.

TRBV20-1 - CSAGTSGSPDTQYF
TRBV29-1 - CSVALSTYEQYF
TRBV7-3 - CASSTYSGELFF
TRBV5-1 few CASSLSPTTNEKLFF
TRBV4-3 - CASSPSGNYGEQFF
TRBV5-1 few CASSLGADSGNTIYF
TRBV29-1 - CSVARTSRVYNEQFF
TRBV2 many CASSDYSEAFF
TRBV3-1 few CASSLQAVSGPYEQYF
TRBV25-1 - CASNEDRAQETQYF
TRBV5-1 - CASSLRGALYEQYF
TRBV20-1 - CSARDRGPGLNEKLFF
TRBV20-1 - CSASGAPREPSTDTQYF
TRBV5-1 - CATRRASTDTQHF
TRBV6-5 few CASGRATTTDTQYF
TRBV18 few CASSALTLEETQYF
TRBV19 - CASKGERLADTQYF
TRBV6-2/TRBV6-3 - CASSYFGQKETQYF